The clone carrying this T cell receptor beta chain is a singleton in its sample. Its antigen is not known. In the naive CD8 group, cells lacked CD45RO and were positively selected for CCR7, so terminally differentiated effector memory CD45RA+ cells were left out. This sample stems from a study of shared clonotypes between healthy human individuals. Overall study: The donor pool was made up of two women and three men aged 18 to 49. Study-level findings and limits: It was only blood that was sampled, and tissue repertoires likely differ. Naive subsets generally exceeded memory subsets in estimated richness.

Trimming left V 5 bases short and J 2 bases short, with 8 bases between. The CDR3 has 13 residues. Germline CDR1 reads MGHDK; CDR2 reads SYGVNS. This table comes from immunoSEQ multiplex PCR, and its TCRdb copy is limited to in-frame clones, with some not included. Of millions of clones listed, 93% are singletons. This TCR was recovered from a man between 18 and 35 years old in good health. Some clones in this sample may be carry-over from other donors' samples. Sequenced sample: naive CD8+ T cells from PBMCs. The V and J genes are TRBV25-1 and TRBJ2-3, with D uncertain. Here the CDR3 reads CASSPRITDTQYF. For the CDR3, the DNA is TGTGCCAGCAGTCCTCGTATCACAGATACGCAGTATTTT.